Presented here are 12 T cell receptor beta chains from one specimen sequenced in a study of T cell responses to AZD1222 COVID-19 vaccine. Assay used: immunoSEQ multiplex PCR; TCRdb lists only in-frame clones, some missing. The sample shows more than 80,000 clones, 70% to 90% of them seen only once. This material consisted of peripheral blood, taken 28 days after the second AZD1222 dose. Receptor source: an adult who received the AZD1222 COVID-19 vaccine.

The chain recombines TRBV7-2 with TRBJ2-1; D is ambiguous. CDR1 and CDR2 (germline): SGHTA, FQGNSA. Trimming took off 2 bases at V and 5 bases at J, with 13 bases between the two ends. The CDR3 runs to 15 residues. Written as DNA, the CDR3 is TGTGCCAGCAGCTTATGGACGTCAGCCAACAATGAGCAGTTCTTC. Its translation: CASSLWTSANNEQFF. Based on the CDR3 plus reference TRBV7-2 and TRBJ2-1, the full variable domain is GAGVSQSPSNKVTEKGKDVELRCDPISGHTALYWYRQSLGQGLEFLIYFQGNSAPDKSGLPSDRFSAERTGGSVSTLTIQRTQQEDSAVYLCASSLWTSANNEQFFGPGTRLTVL.

This chain connects TRBV19 to TRBJ2-2; D is uncertain. This CDR3 spans 12 amino acids. Germline V CDR1 and CDR2: LNHDA, SQIVND (reference sequence). With 4 bases removed from V and 5 bases from J, the gap between germline ends came to 5 bases. CDR3 sequence (DNA): TGTGCCAGTAGTAGAGAGACCGGGGAGCTGTTTTTT. It encodes CASSRETGELFF.

The chain joins TRBV6-5 to TRBJ2-7; a weak D match, TRBD1 (6 bases). The V gene lost 2 bases and the J gene lost 1 base, with 15 bases spanning the gap. The CDR3 has 16 residues. The germline V gene has CDR1 MNHEY and CDR2 SVGAGI. The CDR3 reads CASSYGTHRVSYEQYV. The DNA of the CDR3 is TGTGCCAGCAGTTACGGGACCCACAGGGTGTCCTACGAGCAGTACGTC.

V is TRBV9 and J is TRBJ2-3, with D unresolved. Trimming removed 6 bases from V and 1 base from J, with 9 bases in between. CDR1 is SGDLS, CDR2 YYNGEE, per germline. The CDR3 loop spans 13 amino acids. In nucleotides, the CDR3 is TGTGCCAGCAATCGTCTCCGCACAGATACGCAGTATTTT. Protein sequence: CASNRLRTDTQYF.

The chain combines TRBV7-2 with TRBJ2-3, with 9 positions matching TRBD1. The CDR3 covers 19 residues. The trim removed 2 bases at V and 0 bases at J, leaving 12 bases unmatched. Germline loops: CDR1 SGHTA, CDR2 FQGNSA. CDR3 in amino acids: CASSLIGTGTYSSTDTQYF. In DNA, the CDR3 is TGTGCCAGCAGCTTAATTGGGACAGGGACTTATTCTAGCACAGATACGCAGTATTTT.

Written as DNA, the CDR3 is TGTGCCAGCAGCTTAGCACTGCTTAATGAAAAACTGTTTTTT. Translation gives CASSLALLNEKLFF. The V and J genes are TRBV7-9 and TRBJ1-4; no firm D call. The ends were cut back, 0 bases at V and 4 bases at J, with 6 bases in the middle. Germline CDR1 and CDR2: SEHNR and FQNEAQ (reference sequence). The CDR3 totals 14 residues. Drawing the rest from reference TRBV7-9 and TRBJ1-4, the complete variable domain is DTGVSQNPRHKITKRGQNVTFRCDPISEHNRLYWYRQTLGQGPEFLTYFQNEAQLEKSRLLSDRFSAERPKGSFSTLEIQRTEQGDSAMYLCASSLALLNEKLFFGSGTQLSVL.

The chain employs TRBV20-1 and TRBJ1-2; TRBD1 might be the D (5 bases). V gave up 3 bases and J gave up 10 bases, with 12 bases separating them. Germline CDR1 is DFQATT and CDR2 is SNEGSKA (reference sequence). This CDR3 has 11 amino acids. The CDR3 nucleotides read TGCAGTGCTAGGGGGCAGAGGGACTACACCTTC. This encodes CSARGQRDYTF.

This chain uses TRBV5-8 with TRBJ1-2; D is uncertain. The V end lost 0 bases, the J end lost 7 bases, and 10 bases lay between the germline ends. Germline V gene data show CDR1 as SGHTS and CDR2 as YDEGEE. The CDR3 extends over 13 amino acids. The CDR3 reads CASSLATYGGYTF. Written as DNA, the CDR3 is TGTGCCAGCAGCTTGGCTACCTATGGTGGCTACACCTTC. Filled out from reference TRBV5-8 and TRBJ1-2, the complete variable domain reads EAGVTQSPTHLIKTRGQQATLRCSPISGHTSVYWYQQALGLGLQFLLWYDEGEERNRGNFPPRFSGRQFPNYSSELNVNALELEDSALYLCASSLATYGGYTFGSGTRLTVV.

This chain links TRBV7-9 with TRBJ1-1, with TRBD1 identical over 7 bases. Losses at the gene ends were 6 bases for V and 1 base for J; bases not matched to a gene: 5. The CDR3 loop spans 14 amino acids. In germline, CDR1 is SEHNR, CDR2 FQNEAQ (reference sequence). CDR3 loop: CASRKTGENTEAFF. The CDR3 DNA sequence: TGTGCCAGCAGAAAAACAGGGGAGAACACTGAAGCTTTCTTT.

The chain uses TRBV27 and TRBJ2-1; 11 positions agree with TRBD2. The trim removed 5 bases at V and 6 bases at J, leaving 12 bases unmatched. CDR1 is MNHEY and CDR2 is SMNVEV in the germline V gene (reference sequence). The CDR3 has 17 amino acids. CDR3 in amino acids: CASSPLLSGRATNEQFF. The CDR3 bases are TGTGCCAGCAGTCCACTACTTAGCGGGAGGGCCACCAATGAGCAGTTCTTC.

This clone appeared once. V is TRBV18 and J is TRBJ2-1, with D maybe TRBD2 (6 bases). The CDR3 runs 15 residues. Germline CDR1 KGHSH, CDR2 LQKENI. The V end was cut by 3 bases, the J end by 3 bases, with 12 bases between. CDR3 in DNA: TGTGCCAGCTCACCTCAGGGTAGCGGCTACAATGAGCAGTTCTTC. Its translation: CASSPQGSGYNEQFF.

The V and J genes are TRBV7-9 and TRBJ2-5; 7 nucleotides line up with TRBD2. Trimming cost V 1 base and J 5 bases; bases outside gene matches: 4. CDR3 length: 14 amino acids. Germline V lookup: CDR1 SEHNR, CDR2 FQNEAQ (reference sequence). The DNA of the CDR3 is TGTGCCAGCAGCTTAGGGCGGGGGAAGGAGACCCAGTACTTC. It translates to CASSLGRGKETQYF.